Given below is one T cell receptor beta chain in context. Its antigen is unknown. Together with a sample-barcoded 5' primer, a J-beta primer mix was included in a second PCR lasting about 6 to 12 cycles. MiXCR was run by TCRdb on the 5' RACE reads, yielding one entry per CDR3 protein. The profile covers under 850,000 distinct CDR3 sequences, with 35% to 40% appearing a single time and around 13% taken by the ten largest. Each donor was a healthy Caucasian individual from Russia, aged about 6 to 95. The sample belongs to a study of blood T cells in healthy people across ages. The V gene lost 10 bases and the J gene lost 2 bases, with 13 bases spanning the gap. The CDR3 is 13 residues long. Germline V gene lookup returns CDR1 ENHRY and CDR2 SYGVKD. Whole-study results and caveats: Both naive CD4+ cell counts and diversity were greater in long-lived donors than in aged donors.

Sequencing was performed on blood. The chain carries TRBV10-3 and TRBJ2-3; tentatively, D is TRBD2 (7 bases). The source of this sequence is a man aged 18 to 30 in good health. The CDR3 loop reads CANGGRDTDTQYF. For the CDR3, the DNA is TGTGCCAACGGGGGGCGTGACACAGATACGCAGTATTTT.